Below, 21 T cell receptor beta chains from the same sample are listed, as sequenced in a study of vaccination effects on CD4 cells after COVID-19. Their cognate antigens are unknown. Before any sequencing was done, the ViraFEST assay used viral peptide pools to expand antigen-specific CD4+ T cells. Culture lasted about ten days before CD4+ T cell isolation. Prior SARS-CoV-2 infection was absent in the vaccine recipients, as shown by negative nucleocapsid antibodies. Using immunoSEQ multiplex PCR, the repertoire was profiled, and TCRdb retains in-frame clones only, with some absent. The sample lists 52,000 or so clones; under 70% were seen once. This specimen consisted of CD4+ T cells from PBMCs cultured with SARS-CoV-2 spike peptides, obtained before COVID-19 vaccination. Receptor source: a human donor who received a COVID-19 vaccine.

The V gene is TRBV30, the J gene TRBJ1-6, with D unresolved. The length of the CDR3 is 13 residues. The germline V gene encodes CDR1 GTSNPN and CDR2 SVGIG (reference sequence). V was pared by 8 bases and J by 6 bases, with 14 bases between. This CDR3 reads CANTASPNSPLHF. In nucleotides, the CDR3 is TGTGCCAACACAGCATCGCCTAATTCACCCCTCCACTTT.

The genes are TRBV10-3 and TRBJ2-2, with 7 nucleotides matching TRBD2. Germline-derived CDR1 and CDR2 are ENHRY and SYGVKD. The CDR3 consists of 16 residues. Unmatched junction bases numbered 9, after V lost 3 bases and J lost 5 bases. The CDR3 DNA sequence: TGTGCCATCAGTGAAGGGGCTAGCGGAATAACCGGGGAGCTGTTTTTT. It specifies CAISEGASGITGELFF.

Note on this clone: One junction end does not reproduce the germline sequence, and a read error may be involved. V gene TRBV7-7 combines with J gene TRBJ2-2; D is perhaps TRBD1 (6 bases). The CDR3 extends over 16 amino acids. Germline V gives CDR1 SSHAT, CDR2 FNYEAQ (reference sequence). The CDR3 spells CASSLGRTVNTGELFF. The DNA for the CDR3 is TGTGCTAGCAGCCTAGGCCGGACAGTGAACACCGGGGAGCTGTTTTTT. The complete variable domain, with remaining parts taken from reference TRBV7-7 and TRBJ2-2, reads GAGVSQSPRYKVTKRGQDVTLRCDPISSHATLYWYQQALGQGPEFLTYFNYEAQPDKSGLPSDRFSAERPEGSISTLTIQRTEQRDSAMYRCASSLGRTVNTGELFFGEGSRLTVL.

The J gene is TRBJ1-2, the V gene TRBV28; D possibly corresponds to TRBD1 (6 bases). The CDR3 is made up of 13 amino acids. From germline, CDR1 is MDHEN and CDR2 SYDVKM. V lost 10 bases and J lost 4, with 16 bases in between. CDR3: CATLTGFSYGYTF. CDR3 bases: TGTGCCACCCTGACAGGATTCAGCTATGGCTACACCTTC.

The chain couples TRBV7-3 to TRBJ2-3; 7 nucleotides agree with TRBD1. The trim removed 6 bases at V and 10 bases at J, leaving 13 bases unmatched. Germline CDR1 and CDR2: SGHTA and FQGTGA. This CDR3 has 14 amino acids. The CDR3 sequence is CASRLGQPLTAQYF. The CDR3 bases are TGTGCCAGCAGGTTGGGACAGCCCTTAACCGCGCAGTATTTT. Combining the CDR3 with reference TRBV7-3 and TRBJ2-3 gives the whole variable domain GAGVSQTPSNKVTEKGKYVELRCDPISGHTALYWYRQSLGQGPEFLIYFQGTGAADDSGLPNDRFFAVRPEGSVSTLKIQRTERGDSAVYLCASRLGQPLTAQYFGPGTRLTVL.

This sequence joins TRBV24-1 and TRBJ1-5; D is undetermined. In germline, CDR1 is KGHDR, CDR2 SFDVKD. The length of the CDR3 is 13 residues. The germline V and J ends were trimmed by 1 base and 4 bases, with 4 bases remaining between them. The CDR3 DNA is TGTGCCACCAGTGATTTTCGGAATCAGCCCCAGCATTTT. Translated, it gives CATSDFRNQPQHF.

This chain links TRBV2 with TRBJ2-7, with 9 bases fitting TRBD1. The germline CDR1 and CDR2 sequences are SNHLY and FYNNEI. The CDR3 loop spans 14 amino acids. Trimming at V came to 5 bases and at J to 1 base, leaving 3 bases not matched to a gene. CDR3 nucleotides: TGTGCCAGCAGTCAGGGGACAGGGTCCTACGAGCAGTACTTC. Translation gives CASSQGTGSYEQYF.

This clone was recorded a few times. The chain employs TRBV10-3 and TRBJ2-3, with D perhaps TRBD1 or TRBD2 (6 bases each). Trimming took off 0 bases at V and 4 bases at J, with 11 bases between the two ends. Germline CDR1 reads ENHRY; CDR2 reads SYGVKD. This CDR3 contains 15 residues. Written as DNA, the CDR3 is TGTGCCATCAGTGAGTCCGTTAGGGGGGCAGATACGCAGTATTTT. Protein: CAISESVRGADTQYF.

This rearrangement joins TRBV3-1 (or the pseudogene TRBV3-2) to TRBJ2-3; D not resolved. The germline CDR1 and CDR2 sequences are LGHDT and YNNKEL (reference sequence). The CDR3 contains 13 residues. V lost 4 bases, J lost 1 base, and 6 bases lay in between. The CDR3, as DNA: TGTGCCAGCAGCCCTCTGGGCACAGATACGCAGTATTTT. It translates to CASSPLGTDTQYF.

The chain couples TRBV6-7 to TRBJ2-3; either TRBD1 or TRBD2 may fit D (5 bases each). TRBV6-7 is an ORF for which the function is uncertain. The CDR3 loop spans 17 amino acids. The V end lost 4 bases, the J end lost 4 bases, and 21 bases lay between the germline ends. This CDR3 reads CASSSAEGRDHPDTQYF. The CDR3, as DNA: TGTGCCAGCAGTTCCGCCGAGGGCAGGGACCACCCAGATACGCAGTATTTT.

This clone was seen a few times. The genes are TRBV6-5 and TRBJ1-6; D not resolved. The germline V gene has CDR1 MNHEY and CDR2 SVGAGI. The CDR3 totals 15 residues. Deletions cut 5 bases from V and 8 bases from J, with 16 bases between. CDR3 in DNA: TGTGCCAGCAGTAGAGAAGAAGGGATCTATTCACCCCTCCACTTT. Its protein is CASSREEGIYSPLHF.

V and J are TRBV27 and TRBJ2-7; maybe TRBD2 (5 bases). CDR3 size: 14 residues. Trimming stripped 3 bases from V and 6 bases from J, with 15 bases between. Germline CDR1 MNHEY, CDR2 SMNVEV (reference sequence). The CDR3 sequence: CASSLGPGVGEQYF. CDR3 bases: TGTGCCAGCAGTTTGGGCCCCGGGGTTGGCGAGCAGTACTTC.

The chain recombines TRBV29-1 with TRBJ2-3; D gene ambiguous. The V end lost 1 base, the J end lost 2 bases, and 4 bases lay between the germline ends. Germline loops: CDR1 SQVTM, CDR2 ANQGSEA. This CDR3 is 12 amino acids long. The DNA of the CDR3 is TGCAGCGTTGAAGCAGCCACAGATACGCAGTATTTT. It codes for CSVEAATDTQYF.

The CDR3 protein is CASSLNSGSYEQYF. The CDR3 DNA sequence: TGTGCCAGCAGCTTAAATAGCGGGAGCTATGAGCAGTACTTC. This chain links TRBV7-2 with TRBJ2-7; 9 bases align to TRBD2. The length of the CDR3 is 14 residues. In germline, CDR1 is SGHTA, CDR2 FQGNSA. Trimming removed 2 bases from V and 7 bases from J; junction bases left unmatched: 6.

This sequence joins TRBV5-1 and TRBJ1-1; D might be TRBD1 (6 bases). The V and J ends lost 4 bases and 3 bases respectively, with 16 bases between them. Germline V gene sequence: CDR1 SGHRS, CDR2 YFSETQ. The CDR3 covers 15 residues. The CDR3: CASSRAQGGDTEAFF. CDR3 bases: TGCGCCAGCAGCCGGGCACAGGGAGGGGACACTGAAGCTTTCTTT.

The CDR3: CASSRGTGAQPQHF. The CDR3 region has the DNA TGCGCCAGCAGCCGCGGGACAGGGGCACAGCCCCAGCATTTT. The rearrangement uses TRBV5-1 and TRBJ1-5; the match to TRBD1 covers 10 bases. V lost 4 bases, J lost 7 bases, and 5 bases stayed unmatched. Germline lookup yields CDR1 SGHRS and CDR2 YFSETQ. CDR3 length: 14 amino acids.

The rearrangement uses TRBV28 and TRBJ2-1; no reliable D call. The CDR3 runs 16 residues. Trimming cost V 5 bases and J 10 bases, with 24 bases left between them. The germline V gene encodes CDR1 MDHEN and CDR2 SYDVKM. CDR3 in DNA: TGTGCCAGCAGTCTCGCACAGTTGTCTGAGGATAACGAGCAGTTCTTC. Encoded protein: CASSLAQLSEDNEQFF.

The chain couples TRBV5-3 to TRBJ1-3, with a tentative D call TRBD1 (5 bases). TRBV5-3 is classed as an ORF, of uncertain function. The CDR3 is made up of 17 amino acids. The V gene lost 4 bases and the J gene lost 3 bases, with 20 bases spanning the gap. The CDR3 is CARSLGGPNLGGNTIYF. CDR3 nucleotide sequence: TGTGCCAGAAGCCTGGGGGGACCGAATTTAGGTGGAAACACCATATATTTT.

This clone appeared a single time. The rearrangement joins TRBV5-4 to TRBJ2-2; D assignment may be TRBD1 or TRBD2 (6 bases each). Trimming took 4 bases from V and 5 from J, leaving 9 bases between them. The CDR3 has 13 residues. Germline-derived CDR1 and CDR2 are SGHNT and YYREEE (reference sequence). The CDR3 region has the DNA TGTGCCAGCAGCCAAGGGGGGACCGGGGAGCTGTTTTTT. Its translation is CASSQGGTGELFF.

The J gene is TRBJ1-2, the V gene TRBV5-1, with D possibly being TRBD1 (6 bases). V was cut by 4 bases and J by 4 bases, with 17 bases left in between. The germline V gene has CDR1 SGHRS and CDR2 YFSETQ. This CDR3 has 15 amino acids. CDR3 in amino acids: CASSPQGGAFYGYTF. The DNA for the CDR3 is TGCGCCAGCAGCCCCCAAGGGGGAGCCTTCTATGGCTACACCTTC. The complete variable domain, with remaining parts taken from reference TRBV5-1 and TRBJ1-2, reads KAGVTQTPRYLIKTRGQQVTLSCSPISGHRSVSWYQQTPGQGLQFLFEYFSETQRNKGNFPGRFSGRQFSNSRSEMNVSTLELGDSALYLCASSPQGGAFYGYTFGSGTRLTVV.

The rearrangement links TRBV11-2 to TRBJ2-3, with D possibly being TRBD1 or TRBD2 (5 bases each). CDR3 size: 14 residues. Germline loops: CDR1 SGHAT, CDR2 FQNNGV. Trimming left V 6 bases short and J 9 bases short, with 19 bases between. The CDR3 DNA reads TGTGCCAGCAGGCCACCTGGGGGACCCCTGACGCAGTATTTT. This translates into CASRPPGGPLTQYF.